This is a list of T cell receptor beta chains from one sample in a study of shared clonotypes between healthy human individuals. Generated by immunoSEQ multiplex PCR, the TCRdb table keeps only in-frame clones and is missing some. Of roughly 2,000,000 clones in the sample, around 95% were seen once. The sample taken for sequencing was naive CD8+ T cells from PBMCs. The receptors originated from a man in his late teens or twenties in good health. Some clones in this sample may be carry-over from other donors' samples. CDR3s include the opening cysteine and the closing phenylalanine or tryptophan. D genes are given only for firm matches. Clone size, where shown, is once, few, many, or a class for clones that have expanded.

CDR3nt: TGTGCCAGCAGCGTAGGGGGTCTGCACACCGGGGAGCTGTTTTTT; CDR3aa: CASSVGGLHTGELFF; v_gene: TRBV9; j_gene: TRBJ2-2; abundance: NA; d_gene: NA
CDR3nt: TGTGCCAGCAGAGGGACAAACGGTGGGGCTTTCTTT; CDR3aa: CASRGTNGGAFF; v_gene: TRBV28; j_gene: TRBJ1-1; abundance: NA; d_gene: NA
CDR3nt: TGTGCCAGCAGTGGGTTTGGCAGACAGAACACTGAAGCTTTCTTT; CDR3aa: CASSGFGRQNTEAFF; v_gene: TRBV6-1; j_gene: TRBJ1-1; abundance: NA; d_gene: NA
CDR3nt: TGTGCCAGCAGCGCACCCAGCGGGAGGGGCACCGGGGAGCTGTTTTTT; CDR3aa: CASSAPSGRGTGELFF; v_gene: TRBV5-4; j_gene: TRBJ2-2; abundance: NA; d_gene: TRBD2
CDR3nt: TGTGCTAGTGGTTTAGGGACAGGGAGAGGCTACACCTTC; CDR3aa: CASGLGTGRGYTF; v_gene: TRBV12-5; j_gene: TRBJ1-2; abundance: NA; d_gene: TRBD1
CDR3nt: TGTGCCAGCAGTGACAGACCTCGTAGACTCCTGGACTATGGCTACACCTTC; CDR3aa: CASSDRPRRLLDYGYTF; v_gene: TRBV6-1; j_gene: TRBJ1-2; abundance: NA; d_gene: NA
CDR3nt: TGTGCCAGTAGTCCTGGGGACAGAGATCAAGAGACCCAGTACTTC; CDR3aa: CASSPGDRDQETQYF; v_gene: TRBV19; j_gene: TRBJ2-5; abundance: NA; d_gene: TRBD1
CDR3nt: TGTGCCAGCAGCTTGGGGACCGGGGAGCAGTACTTC; CDR3aa: CASSLGTGEQYF; v_gene: TRBV13; j_gene: TRBJ2-7; abundance: NA; d_gene: NA
CDR3nt: TGTGCCAGCAGTTCCCCCAATGAGCAGTTCTTC; CDR3aa: CASSSPNEQFF; v_gene: TRBV28; j_gene: TRBJ2-1; abundance: NA; d_gene: NA
CDR3nt: TGTGCCTGGAGTGTAGGGCGCAGGGACGATTTTTATGGCTACACCTTC; CDR3aa: CAWSVGRRDDFYGYTF; v_gene: TRBV30; j_gene: TRBJ1-2; abundance: NA; d_gene: NA
CDR3nt: TGTGCCAGCAGCTTAGAAAAGTGGCGGGGATACAATGAGCAGTTCTTC; CDR3aa: CASSLEKWRGYNEQFF; v_gene: TRBV7-2; j_gene: TRBJ2-1; abundance: NA; d_gene: NA
CDR3nt: TGTGCCAGCAGCTTGGGCAGCAGGATTACGTCCGGAAACACCATATATTTT; CDR3aa: CASSLGSRITSGNTIYF; v_gene: TRBV5-8; j_gene: TRBJ1-3; abundance: NA; d_gene: NA
CDR3nt: TGCGCCAGCAGCCCGAGCCGTATCGGGCGGACTTACGAGCAGTACTTC; CDR3aa: CASSPSRIGRTYEQYF; v_gene: TRBV4-1; j_gene: TRBJ2-7; abundance: NA; d_gene: NA
CDR3nt: TGCGCCAGCAGTGAGTGGCCATACAATGAGCAGTTCTTC; CDR3aa: CASSEWPYNEQFF; v_gene: TRBV10-1; j_gene: TRBJ2-1; abundance: once; d_gene: NA
CDR3nt: TGTGCCAGCAGCGTAGGGGGGGCTCCCGGCGAGCAGTACTTC; CDR3aa: CASSVGGAPGEQYF; v_gene: TRBV9; j_gene: TRBJ2-7; abundance: NA; d_gene: NA
CDR3nt: TGTGCCAGCTCACCACCGGATACAGCGGGAGTCACAGATACGCAGTATTTT; CDR3aa: CASSPPDTAGVTDTQYF; v_gene: TRBV18; j_gene: TRBJ2-3; abundance: NA; d_gene: TRBD2
CDR3nt: TGTGCCAGCAGTGCAGGGGGGACTTTGGGCTACACCTTC; CDR3aa: CASSAGGTLGYTF; v_gene: TRBV28; j_gene: TRBJ1-2; abundance: NA; d_gene: TRBD1
CDR3nt: TGTGCCATCAGTGAATCCCCAGGGTCCGAGCAGTACTTC; CDR3aa: CAISESPGSEQYF; v_gene: TRBV10-3; j_gene: TRBJ2-7; abundance: once; d_gene: NA
CDR3nt: TGTGCCAGCAGTTTTTTGCGGGTGAATGAGCAGTTCTTC; CDR3aa: CASSFLRVNEQFF; v_gene: TRBV28; j_gene: TRBJ2-1; abundance: NA; d_gene: NA
CDR3nt: TGTGCCTGGGGTGCCGCTAGGGCCGGGGAGCTGTTTTTT; CDR3aa: CAWGAARAGELFF; v_gene: TRBV30; j_gene: TRBJ2-2; abundance: NA; d_gene: NA
CDR3nt: TGTGCCAGCAGCGCAAACCGGGACCCCTATTCCTACGAGCAGTACTTC; CDR3aa: CASSANRDPYSYEQYF; v_gene: TRBV5-5; j_gene: TRBJ2-7; abundance: NA; d_gene: NA
CDR3nt: TGTGCCAGCAGTTACGGACGGACTGGTGAAGCTTTCTTT; CDR3aa: CASSYGRTGEAFF; v_gene: TRBV6-6; j_gene: TRBJ1-1; abundance: NA; d_gene: NA
CDR3nt: TGCGCCAGCAGCCTAATTCTAGCGGGGTACACAGATACGCAGTATTTT; CDR3aa: CASSLILAGYTDTQYF; v_gene: TRBV5-1; j_gene: TRBJ2-3; abundance: NA; d_gene: TRBD2
CDR3nt: TGCGCCAGCAGCCAAGCACGGACAGGGGCCCACGAGCAGTACTTC; CDR3aa: CASSQARTGAHEQYF; v_gene: TRBV4-1; j_gene: TRBJ2-7; abundance: NA; d_gene: TRBD1
CDR3nt: TGTGCCAGCAGCTTAGGAGTAGCGGCGCAAGAGACCCAGTACTTC; CDR3aa: CASSLGVAAQETQYF; v_gene: TRBV7-9; j_gene: TRBJ2-5; abundance: NA; d_gene: NA
CDR3nt: TGTGCCAGCAGCTTCCGGGACAGGGGGTTTACCTACGAGCAGTACTTC; CDR3aa: CASSFRDRGFTYEQYF; v_gene: TRBV5-6; j_gene: TRBJ2-7; abundance: NA; d_gene: TRBD1
CDR3nt: TGTGCCAGCAGCCCGGGGGCCGGGGACGGGGAGACCCAGTACTTC; CDR3aa: CASSPGAGDGETQYF; v_gene: TRBV11-2; j_gene: TRBJ2-5; abundance: NA; d_gene: NA
CDR3nt: TGTGCCAGCAGCGGACCAGGGTCAGATACGCAGTATTTT; CDR3aa: CASSGPGSDTQYF; v_gene: TRBV7-9; j_gene: TRBJ2-3; abundance: NA; d_gene: NA
CDR3nt: TGTGCCAGCAGCGTATGGGACTCGGGACAGGGGGGCAACAACTATGGCTACACCTTC; CDR3aa: CASSVWDSGQGGNNYGYTF; v_gene: TRBV9; j_gene: TRBJ1-2; abundance: NA; d_gene: TRBD1
CDR3nt: TGCGCCAGCAGCCCGTCGCGGGAGGGCCCGCCCGGGGCTTACGAGCAGTACTTC; CDR3aa: CASSPSREGPPGAYEQYF; v_gene: TRBV5-1; j_gene: TRBJ2-7; abundance: NA; d_gene: TRBD2
CDR3nt: TGTGCCAGCAGTTTATTGGATCCAGCGGGGGCCTACGAGCAGTACTTC; CDR3aa: CASSLLDPAGAYEQYF; v_gene: TRBV27; j_gene: TRBJ2-7; abundance: NA; d_gene: TRBD2
CDR3nt: TGTGCCAGCAGCAAGGGGAAGAATGAGCAGTTCTTC; CDR3aa: CASSKGKNEQFF; v_gene: TRBV4-2; j_gene: TRBJ2-1; abundance: NA; d_gene: NA
CDR3nt: TGTGCCAGCTCAGACAGTTCCTACGAGCAGTACTTC; CDR3aa: CASSDSSYEQYF; v_gene: TRBV7-9; j_gene: TRBJ2-7; abundance: NA; d_gene: NA
CDR3nt: TGTGCCAGCAGCGTGGACGGCCGAAGCACAGATACGCAGTATTTT; CDR3aa: CASSVDGRSTDTQYF; v_gene: TRBV9; j_gene: TRBJ2-3; abundance: NA; d_gene: NA
CDR3nt: TGCGCCAGCAGCTTGTTTACGGGAGGGGGCTACGAGCAGTACTTC; CDR3aa: CASSLFTGGGYEQYF; v_gene: TRBV5-1; j_gene: TRBJ2-7; abundance: NA; d_gene: TRBD2
CDR3nt: TGTGCCAGCAGTGGGAGGGACGGGTTCGACACTGAAGCTTTCTTT; CDR3aa: CASSGRDGFDTEAFF; v_gene: TRBV6-1; j_gene: TRBJ1-1; abundance: NA; d_gene: NA
CDR3nt: TGTGCCAGCAGCCAAGATCCCGGACAGATTCGAAACACCATATATTTT; CDR3aa: CASSQDPGQIRNTIYF; v_gene: TRBV4-2; j_gene: TRBJ1-3; abundance: NA; d_gene: NA
CDR3nt: TGTGCCAGCAGGACCTCTCCGAACACTGAAGCTTTCTTT; CDR3aa: CASRTSPNTEAFF; v_gene: TRBV27; j_gene: TRBJ1-1; abundance: NA; d_gene: NA
CDR3nt: TGTGCCAGCAGCAGCGACCAACCCGGAGATACGCAGTATTTT; CDR3aa: CASSSDQPGDTQYF; v_gene: TRBV9; j_gene: TRBJ2-3; abundance: NA; d_gene: NA
CDR3nt: TGTGCCAGCAGTCCCACCCAGGTGAACACTGAAGCTTTCTTT; CDR3aa: CASSPTQVNTEAFF; v_gene: TRBV6-6; j_gene: TRBJ1-1; abundance: few; d_gene: NA
CDR3nt: TGTGCCAGCTCGGGACCCAAGCAAGGGAACACTGAAGCTTTCTTT; CDR3aa: CASSGPKQGNTEAFF; v_gene: TRBV18; j_gene: TRBJ1-1; abundance: NA; d_gene: NA
CDR3nt: TGTGCCAGCAGCTTATTAACGACAGGATCTTGGAACACTGAAGCTTTCTTT; CDR3aa: CASSLLTTGSWNTEAFF; v_gene: TRBV11-2; j_gene: TRBJ1-1; abundance: once; d_gene: NA
CDR3nt: TGTGCCAGCAGTTTAGGTCTCGGGGGACACTACAATGAGCAGTTCTTC; CDR3aa: CASSLGLGGHYNEQFF; v_gene: TRBV28; j_gene: TRBJ2-1; abundance: NA; d_gene: NA
CDR3nt: TGTGCCAGCAGCTTTGGGGCCGGGGAGCTGTTTTTT; CDR3aa: CASSFGAGELFF; v_gene: TRBV27; j_gene: TRBJ2-2; abundance: NA; d_gene: NA
CDR3nt: TGTGCCAGCAGCGACACACAGAGAGAGATCCAGTACTTC; CDR3aa: CASSDTQREIQYF; v_gene: TRBV9; j_gene: TRBJ2-5; abundance: NA; d_gene: NA
CDR3nt: TGTGCCAGCAGCTTGGGGGTTCGGGGGAACACTGAAGCTTTCTTT; CDR3aa: CASSLGVRGNTEAFF; v_gene: TRBV11-2; j_gene: TRBJ1-1; abundance: once; d_gene: NA
CDR3nt: TGCAGCGTGGTAATGACAGGGTTCCAGCATTTT; CDR3aa: CSVVMTGFQHF; v_gene: TRBV29-1; j_gene: TRBJ1-5; abundance: NA; d_gene: TRBD1
CDR3nt: TGTGCCAGCAGCTTAGCGCAGGGGACCTACAATGAGCAGTTCTTC; CDR3aa: CASSLAQGTYNEQFF; v_gene: TRBV7-8; j_gene: TRBJ2-1; abundance: once; d_gene: NA
CDR3nt: TGTGCCAGTAGTATAAGACTACAGGGGGCTGAGACCCAGTACTTC; CDR3aa: CASSIRLQGAETQYF; v_gene: TRBV19; j_gene: TRBJ2-5; abundance: NA; d_gene: TRBD1
CDR3nt: TGTGCCAGCAGTTTGGGAACTAGCGGCGTCTACGAGCAGTACTTC; CDR3aa: CASSLGTSGVYEQYF; v_gene: TRBV27; j_gene: TRBJ2-7; abundance: NA; d_gene: TRBD2